These 21 T cell receptor beta chains were sequenced from one sample in a study of glioma-infiltrating T cells. Amplification of TCR alpha and beta CDR3 regions from RNA used iRepertoire nested multiplex PCR. TCRdb re-analysed the multiplex PCR reads in MiXCR, keeping a single row per CDR3 protein. The sample lists fewer than 11,000 distinct CDR3 sequences, approximately 60% occurring once. Sequenced sample: glioma tissue, nonneoplastic brain tissue, or PBMCs (not recorded which). These receptors originate from a human donor with low-grade glioma or glioblastoma, undergoing nonglioma brain surgery, or in good health (not recorded which).

A note on this clonotype: One end of the junction is discordant with germline, which a read error may explain. The chain employs TRBV3-1 and TRBJ1-1; D not resolved. Germline V gene data show CDR1 as LGHDT and CDR2 as YNNKEL (reference sequence). This CDR3 is built from 14 residues. The CDR3 DNA reads TGTGCCAGCAGCCAAGCCTGGAGGTACACTGAATCTTTCTTT. It translates to CASSQAWRYTESFF.

The sample holds many counts of this clonotype. This may come from a read error, since a much larger clone is one base off. The rearrangement joins TRBV20-1 to TRBJ2-1; D possibly corresponds to TRBD2 (5 bases). Trimming cost V 4 bases and J 9 bases, with 13 bases left between them. This CDR3 region has 12 residues. CDR1 and CDR2 (germline): DFQATT, SNEGSKA (reference sequence). This CDR3 reads CSATGDQREQFF. Here the CDR3 DNA reads TGCAGTGCTACCGGGGATCAGCGTGAGCAGTTCTTC.

Sample share makes this clonotype large. The germline gene is not matched at one end of the junction; a read error may be the cause. The V call is TRBV3-1, the J call TRBJ2-1, with D possibly TRBD1 on 6 matching bases. Germline V gene sequence: CDR1 LGHDT, CDR2 YNNKEL (reference sequence). This CDR3 is built from 15 residues. The CDR3 spells CAISQGTSTYNEQFF. DNA of the CDR3: TGTGCCATCAGCCAAGGGACATCGACCTACAATGAGCAGTTCTTC.

The CDR3 loop reads CASGLLVARGAQYF. The CDR3, as DNA: TGTGCCAGCGGCCTACTAGTAGCCCGTGGCGCGCAGTACTTC. The chain couples TRBV28 to TRBJ2-7, with D perhaps TRBD2 (5 bases). The CDR3 loop spans 14 amino acids. Germline assignment: CDR1 MDHEN and CDR2 SYDVKM. Trimming cost V 8 bases and J 9 bases, with 23 bases left between them. Based on the CDR3 plus reference TRBV28 and TRBJ2-7, the full variable domain is DVKVTQSSRYLVKRTGEKVFLECVQDMDHENMFWYRQDPGLGLRLIYFSYDVKMKEKGDIPEGYSVSREKKERFSLILESASTNQTSMYLCASGLLVARGAQYFGPGTRLTVT.

Judged by abundance, this clonotype is medium-sized. This sequence joins TRBV15 and TRBJ2-7; either TRBD1 or TRBD2 may fit D (7 bases each). Germline loops: CDR1 LNHNV, CDR2 YYDKDF (reference sequence). Between the trimmed V and J ends, which lost 5 bases and 0 bases, there was a span of 14 bases. This CDR3 comprises 15 residues. The CDR3: CATSGGGDSSYEQYF. The CDR3 DNA sequence: TGTGCCACCAGCGGAGGGGGGGACAGCTCCTACGAGCAGTACTTC.

This rearrangement joins TRBV6-2 or TRBV6-3 to TRBJ1-5; D is undetermined. In germline, CDR1 is MNHEY, CDR2 SVGEGT. The germline V and J ends were trimmed by 2 bases and 1 base, with 9 bases remaining between them. This CDR3 is built from 15 residues. This CDR3 reads CASSYIGGSNQPQHF. In nucleotides, the CDR3 is TGTGCCAGCAGTTACATAGGAGGGAGCAATCAGCCCCAGCATTTT.

By share, this clonotype counts as medium-sized. The chain has TRBV28 and TRBJ2-6; D unresolved. Germline-derived CDR1 and CDR2 are MDHEN and SYDVKM. The V gene lost 2 bases and the J gene lost 0 bases, with 5 bases spanning the gap. The CDR3 length is 15 residues. This chain's CDR3 is CASSLPTSGANVLTF. DNA of the CDR3: TGTGCCAGCAGTTTACCGACCTCTGGGGCCAACGTCCTGACTTTC.

This clonotype is labeled medium-sized. This chain's CDR3 is CASSLQGKGGDTEAFF. The CDR3 DNA sequence: TGCGCCAGCAGCTTACAGGGGAAAGGAGGGGACACTGAAGCTTTCTTT. V and J are TRBV5-1 and TRBJ1-1; TRBD1 agrees at 7 bases. The CDR3 sequence is 16 residues long. Trimming took 2 bases from V and 3 from J; bases not matched to a gene: 10. Germline CDR1 SGHRS, CDR2 YFSETQ.

This clonotype was observed at least ten times. V gene TRBV3-1 combines with J gene TRBJ2-1, with 10 bases fitting TRBD2. Germline CDR1 is LGHDT and CDR2 is YNNKEL (reference sequence). Trimming removed 2 bases from V and 5 bases from J; junction bases left unmatched: 15. This CDR3 is built from 19 residues. The CDR3 coding sequence is TGTGCCAGCAGCCAAAATCCCACCCCGCTAGCGGGAGTAAACAATGAGCAGTTCTTC. Translation gives CASSQNPTPLAGVNNEQFF.

This clonotype was seen a few times. At one boundary the junction diverges from the germline segment, which might be a read error. The chain uses TRBV2 and TRBJ1-1; D uncertain. The CDR3 runs to 14 residues. Germline V gives CDR1 SNHLY, CDR2 FYNNEI. The CDR3: CASSEPVQNTEAFF. The CDR3 DNA follows: TGTGCTAGCAGTGAACCAGTACAGAACACTGAAGCTTTCTTT.

Judged by abundance, this clonotype is medium-sized (0.01 to 0.1%). This chain links TRBV20-1 with TRBJ2-1, with TRBD2 matching over 16 bases. Trimming at V came to 5 bases and at J to 8 bases, leaving 6 bases not matched to a gene. The CDR3 is 15 amino acids. Germline CDR1 and CDR2: DFQATT and SNEGSKA (reference sequence). The CDR3 nucleotides read TGCAGTGCTTTCGGGACTAGCGGGAGGGCATATGAGCAGTTCTTC. Translating gives CSAFGTSGRAYEQFF.

As to this clonotype: The conserved phenylalanine or tryptophan is not found at the CDR3 terminus, so this likely reflects a read error. The CDR3 spells CASSLMSASLRQGNEQFL. The CDR3 nucleotides read TGTGCCAGCAGTTTGATGTCTGCATCCCTGCGACAGGGAAATGAGCAGTTCTTA. V and J are TRBV28 and TRBJ2-1, with 7 bases identical to TRBD1. J gave up 7 bases and V 3 bases, and 18 bases lay outside the gene matches. CDR1 and CDR2 from the germline V gene are MDHEN and SYDVKM. The CDR3 has 18 residues.

This clonotype was found once. A junction boundary mismatches the germline segment, possibly from a read error. This chain uses TRBV10-1 with TRBJ1-1; 7 positions match TRBD1. The CDR3 length is 13 residues. Germline V gene data show CDR1 as WNHNN and CDR2 as SYGVQD (reference sequence). CDR3 DNA sequence: TGCGCCGGTGGGGACAGCCTGAACACTGAAGATTTGTTT. Its protein product is CAGGDSLNTEDLF.

Comment on this clonotype: One end of the junction fails to match germline, which may point to a read error. The genes are TRBV12-3 or TRBV12-4 and TRBJ1-1; D uncertain. The CDR3 is 13 residues long. CDR3 loop: CASSLVTNTEASF. CDR3 bases: TGTGCCAGCAGTTTAGTCACTAACACTGAAGCTTCCTTT.

This sequence joins TRBV28 and TRBJ2-2, with 8 bases that match TRBD2. Germline V gives CDR1 MDHEN, CDR2 SYDVKM. The J segment lost 3 bases and the V segment lost 3 bases, leaving 3 bases of the junction unmatched. This CDR3 region has 15 residues. CDR3 amino acids: CASSLAAGDTGELFF. CDR3 nucleotide sequence: TGTGCCAGCAGTTTGGCAGCGGGAGACACCGGGGAGCTGTTTTTT.

The V and J genes are TRBV5-4 and TRBJ1-6, with D perhaps matching TRBD1 (5 bases). The CDR3 runs 14 residues. Per the germline V gene, CDR1 is SGHNT and CDR2 is YYREEE (reference sequence). Trimming took 4 bases from V and 8 from J, leaving 13 bases between them. CDR3 region: CASSHDSGDSPLHF. In DNA, the CDR3 is TGTGCCAGCAGCCATGACAGTGGGGATTCACCCCTCCACTTT.

This chain connects TRBV7-9 to TRBJ2-3, with D perhaps matching TRBD1 or TRBD2 (5 bases each). The CDR3 length is 13 residues. From germline, CDR1 is SEHNR and CDR2 FQNEAQ (reference sequence). V was cut by 4 bases and J by 13 bases, with 18 bases left in between. The CDR3 is CASSSGPSDTKYF. The CDR3 region has the DNA TGTGCCAGCAGCTCGGGGCCCTCAGATACTAAGTATTTT.

As regards this clonotype: The germline gene is not matched at one end of the junction; a read error may be the cause. The rearrangement uses TRBV20-1 and TRBJ2-5, with D maybe TRBD2 (6 bases). The CDR3 is 13 residues long. The germline gives CDR1 DFQATT, CDR2 SNEGSKA (reference sequence). CDR3 sequence: CSDRRADQENQYF. CDR3 nucleotides: TGCAGTGATAGGAGGGCAGACCAAGAGAACCAGTACTTC.

Worth noting for this clonotype: Relative to the germline gene, one junction end is altered; a read error may explain this. The chain is built from TRBV12-3 or TRBV12-4 and TRBJ1-5; D is unresolved. The CDR3 loop spans 12 amino acids. CDR3 loop: CPSTAYNQPQHF. DNA of the CDR3: TGTCCCAGCACCGCGTACAATCAGCCCCAGCATTTT.

This clonotype was found many times. This rearrangement joins TRBV30 to TRBJ2-7; tentative D call: TRBD1 (5 bases). V shed 4 bases and J shed 2 bases, with 15 bases lying between them. In germline, CDR1 is GTSNPN, CDR2 SVGIG (reference sequence). The CDR3 has 14 residues. CDR3 in DNA: TGTGCCTGGAAGGGGAAGGCGGACCCCTACGAGCAGTACTTC. Translating it yields CAWKGKADPYEQYF.

The V and J genes are TRBV11-2 and TRBJ1-1; tentative D call: TRBD1 (5 bases). V dropped 10 bases and J dropped 5 bases, with 20 bases sitting between them. This CDR3 is 14 amino acids long. CDR1 and CDR2 (germline): SGHAT, FQNNGV. This CDR3 reads CANILSVGATEAFF. Written as DNA, the CDR3 is TGTGCCAACATCTTATCCGTAGGGGCAACTGAAGCTTTCTTT.